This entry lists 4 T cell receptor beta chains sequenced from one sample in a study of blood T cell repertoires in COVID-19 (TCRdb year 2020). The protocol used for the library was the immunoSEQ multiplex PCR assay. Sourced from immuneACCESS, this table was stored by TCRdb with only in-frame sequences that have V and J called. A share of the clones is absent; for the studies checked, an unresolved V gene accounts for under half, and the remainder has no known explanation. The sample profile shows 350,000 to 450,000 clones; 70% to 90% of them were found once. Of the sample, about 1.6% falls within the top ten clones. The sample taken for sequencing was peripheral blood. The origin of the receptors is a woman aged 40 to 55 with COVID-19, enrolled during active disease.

The CDR3 DNA is TGTGCCAGCAGTTTGGGACAGTTCCTGAGCACAGATACGCAGTATTTT. It yields the protein CASSLGQFLSTDTQYF. The rearrangement uses TRBV6-2 or TRBV6-3 and TRBJ2-3; 7 nucleotides match TRBD1. The CDR3 runs to 16 residues. Looked up from germline, CDR1 is MNHEY and CDR2 is SVGEGT. Trimming cost V 4 bases and J 0 bases; bases outside gene matches: 7.

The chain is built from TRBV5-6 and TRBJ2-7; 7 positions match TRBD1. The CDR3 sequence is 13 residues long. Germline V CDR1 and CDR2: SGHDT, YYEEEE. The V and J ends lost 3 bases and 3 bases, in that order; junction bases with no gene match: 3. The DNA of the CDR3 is TGTGCCAGCAGCTGGGACAGAAGCTACGAGCAGTACTTC. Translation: CASSWDRSYEQYF.

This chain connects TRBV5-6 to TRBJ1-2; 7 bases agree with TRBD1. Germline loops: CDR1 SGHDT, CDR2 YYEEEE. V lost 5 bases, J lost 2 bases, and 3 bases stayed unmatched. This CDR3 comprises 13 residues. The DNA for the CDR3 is TGTGCCAGCAGTCAGACAGGGAACTATGGCTACACCTTC. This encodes CASSQTGNYGYTF.

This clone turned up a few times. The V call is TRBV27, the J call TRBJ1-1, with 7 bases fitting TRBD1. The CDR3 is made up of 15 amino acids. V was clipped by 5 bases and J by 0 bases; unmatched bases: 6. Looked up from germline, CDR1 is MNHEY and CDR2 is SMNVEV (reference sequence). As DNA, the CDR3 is TGTGCCAGCAGTCCCTACAGGGGAATGAACACTGAAGCTTTCTTT. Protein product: CASSPYRGMNTEAFF.